These T cell receptor beta chains were read from a single sample in a study of vaccination and CD4 T cells after COVID-19. Their antigen targets remain unknown. In TCRdb, the PCR reads were re-called with MiXCR into one record per CDR3 protein. The repertoire holds about 25,000 distinct CDR3 sequences, with roughly 42% as singletons. The specimen sequenced was CD4+ T cells from blood, cultured in vitro. All receptors come from a human donor who had recovered from COVID-19. The CDR3 runs from the conserved cysteine through the conserved F or W. D genes are given only for firm matches. Clone size is given for some rows only: seen once, a few or many times, or a class if the clone is expanded.

d_call	j_call	v_call	clone_size	cdr3_aa	cdr3_nt
TRBD1	TRBJ2-7	TRBV11-2	.	CASADRVREQYF	TGTGCCAGCGCGGACAGGGTGAGGGAGCAGTACTTC
TRBD1	TRBJ2-2	TRBV6-1	.	CASRTGGSDTGELFF	TGTGCCAGCAGAACAGGGGGCTCGGACACCGGGGAGCTGTTTTTT
.	TRBJ2-2	TRBV7-2	few	CASGKSGGELFF	TGTGCCAGCGGTAAATCGGGCGGGGAGCTGTTTTTT
.	TRBJ1-6	TRBV5-4	.	CASSGWGESLHF	TGTGCCAGCAGCGGCTGGGGGGAGTCCCTCCACTTT
TRBD1	TRBJ1-5	TRBV27	few	CASSPGQVIFEPQHF	TGTGCCAGCAGTCCGGGACAGGTAATTTTTGAGCCCCAGCATTTT
TRBD2	TRBJ2-2	TRBV10-3	.	CATQSGIASGELFF	TGTGCCACACAAAGCGGGATCGCGAGCGGGGAGCTGTTTTTT
.	TRBJ1-1	TRBV15	few	CATSRDREVTEAFF	TGTGCCACCAGCAGAGATCGAGAGGTGACTGAAGCTTTCTTT
.	TRBJ1-2	TRBV5-4	.	CASSPVERANYGYTF	TGTGCCAGCAGTCCAGTGGAACGAGCTAACTATGGCTACACCTTC
.	TRBJ1-2	TRBV6-2/TRBV6-3	medium-sized	CASSKTELPPNYGYTF	TGTGCCAGCAGTAAGACCGAACTTCCCCCTAACTATGGCTACACCTTC
.	TRBJ1-1	TRBV29-1	.	CSVTLGLGDTEAFF	TGCAGCGTTACACTCGGGCTTGGGGACACTGAAGCTTTCTTT
TRBD1	TRBJ2-5	TRBV9	.	CASSVATDRGQETQYF	TGTGCCAGCAGCGTAGCTACCGACAGGGGGCAAGAGACCCAGTACTTC
TRBD2	TRBJ2-5	TRBV28	once	CASSPGTSGSETQYF	TGTGCCAGCAGTCCCGGGACTAGCGGGAGCGAGACCCAGTACTTC
TRBD1	TRBJ2-7	TRBV25-1	.	CASSARTGVYEQYF	TGTGCCAGCAGTGCGAGGACAGGAGTCTACGAGCAGTACTTC
.	TRBJ1-2	TRBV11-2	few	CASSFSKAGYTF	TGTGCCAGCAGCTTTTCCAAGGCGGGGTACACCTTC
TRBD2	TRBJ2-1	TRBV7-3	.	CASSLTQRGTYNEQFF	TGTGCCAGCAGCTTAACGCAGCGGGGGACTTACAATGAGCAGTTCTTC
TRBD1	TRBJ2-7	TRBV4-1	.	CASSQGDRFLPYVEQYF	TGCGCCAGCAGCCAAGGGGACAGATTTCTCCCTTACGTAGAGCAGTACTTC
.	TRBJ1-5	TRBV25-1	.	CASSTRDLGQPQHF	TGTGCCAGCAGTACCCGAGATTTAGGTCAGCCCCAGCATTTT
TRBD2	TRBJ2-7	TRBV5-1	.	CASSLGGTTSGDHEQYF	TGCGCCAGCAGCTTGGGGGGGACGACTAGCGGGGACCACGAGCAGTACTTC
TRBD1	TRBJ2-5	TRBV19	few	CASSISGRDRGSRATQYF	TGTGCCAGTAGTATATCAGGGCGGGACAGGGGATCTCGGGCGACCCAGTACTTC
.	TRBJ2-7	TRBV20-1	few	CSAHLREQYF	TGCAGTGCCCACCTGAGGGAGCAGTACTTC
.	TRBJ1-5	TRBV10-3	.	CAISAGSQNQPQHF	TGTGCCATCAGTGCTGGCAGCCAAAATCAGCCCCAGCATTTT
.	TRBJ2-1	TRBV20-1	.	CSAPYPEQFF	TGCAGTGCCCCCTATCCTGAGCAGTTCTTC
.	TRBJ1-5	TRBV7-2	.	CASSPTRAGHQPQHF	TGTGCCAGCAGCCCCACCCGGGCAGGCCATCAGCCCCAGCATTTT
TRBD1	TRBJ1-5	TRBV7-2	.	CASSSLGQGNQPQHF	TGTGCCAGCAGCTCACTGGGACAGGGGAATCAGCCCCAGCATTTT
.	TRBJ1-3	TRBV20-1	few	CSAADAISGNTIYF	TGCAGTGCCGCTGACGCCATCTCTGGAAACACCATATATTTT
.	TRBJ2-6	TRBV4-1	.	CASSQVVSGANVLTF	TGCGCCAGCAGCCAAGTAGTCTCTGGGGCCAACGTCCTGACTTTC
TRBD1	TRBJ1-2	TRBV7-2	.	CASSLGGTGGSYGYTF	TGTGCCAGCAGCTTAGGGGGGACAGGGGGGAGCTATGGCTACACCTTC
TRBD2	TRBJ2-1	TRBV2	few	CASSETSGRGNEQFF	TGTGCCAGCAGTGAGACTAGCGGGAGGGGCAATGAGCAGTTCTTC
TRBD2	TRBJ2-3	TRBV9	.	CASSVDPSGASTDTQYF	TGTGCCAGCAGCGTAGATCCTAGCGGAGCTAGCACAGATACGCAGTATTTT
TRBD1	TRBJ2-6	TRBV7-2	few	CASRIGTGAYSGANVLTF	TGTGCCAGCAGGATCGGGACAGGGGCTTACTCTGGGGCCAACGTCCTGACTTTC
.	TRBJ2-1	TRBV28	.	CASSRRLSYNEQFF	TGTGCCAGCAGTCGCCGTCTGAGCTACAATGAGCAGTTCTTC
TRBD1	TRBJ2-7	TRBV6-4	.	CAWTTGLDEQYF	TGTGCCTGGACGACAGGGCTCGACGAGCAGTACTTC
.	TRBJ1-1	TRBV27	.	CASSLGSSNTEAFF	TGTGCCAGCAGTTTAGGAAGCTCGAACACTGAAGCTTTCTTT
.	TRBJ2-7	TRBV12-3/TRBV12-4	.	CASGQGGSYEQYF	TGTGCCAGCGGGCAGGGGGGGTCCTACGAGCAGTACTTC
.	TRBJ2-6	TRBV28	.	CASSPPRGANVLTF	TGTGCCAGCAGCCCTCCACGTGGGGCCAACGTCCTGACTTTC
TRBD1	TRBJ2-3	TRBV7-2	.	CASSHPTGRSTDTQYF	TGTGCCAGCAGCCACCCGACAGGGCGAAGCACAGATACGCAGTATTTT
TRBD2	TRBJ2-1	TRBV11-2	.	CASSFSSGDYNEQFF	TGTGCCAGCAGCTTTTCTAGCGGCGATTACAATGAGCAGTTCTTC
.	TRBJ2-3	TRBV19	few	CASSYRGGSPTDTQYF	TGTGCCAGTAGCTACAGGGGAGGCAGCCCCACAGATACGCAGTATTTT
TRBD1	TRBJ2-5	TRBV24-1	few	CATSDAGGDEETQYF	TGTGCCACCAGTGATGCAGGGGGCGACGAGGAGACCCAGTACTTC
.	TRBJ2-7	TRBV21-1	.	CASSKGLTSGNPCEQYF	TGTGCCAGCAGCAAAGGGCTGACTAGCGGGAATCCCTGTGAGCAGTACTTC
.	TRBJ2-5	TRBV29-1	.	CSVVPGEETQYF	TGCAGCGTTGTCCCGGGGGAAGAGACCCAGTACTTC
TRBD2	TRBJ2-2	TRBV2	.	CASSDLAGGRTGELFF	TGTGCCAGCAGTGATTTAGCGGGAGGGCGGACCGGGGAGCTGTTTTTT
TRBD1	TRBJ2-7	TRBV10-1	.	CASSQGQGAYEQYF	TGCGCCAGCAGTCAGGGACAGGGAGCCTACGAGCAGTACTTC
.	TRBJ1-4	TRBV15	.	CATSGLTREALFF	TGTGCCACCAGCGGATTAACTAGGGAGGCACTGTTTTTT
.	TRBJ1-2	TRBV5-1	.	CASSLGPTNYGYTF	TGCGCCAGCAGCTTGGGACCGACGAACTATGGCTACACCTTC